This T cell receptor beta chain was sequenced in a study of cytomegalovirus exposure and HLA in healthy donors. General study points: In vitro checks showed that a few CMV-associated chains really do target CMV antigens. The tendency of first-cohort TCR clusters to co-occur in the roughly 110 validation repertoires was identified by a subsequent analysis.

The assay was immunoSEQ multiplex PCR, and TCRdb's table has in-frame clones only and misses some. The data show roughly 200,000 clones, approximately 86% seen once. The V segment lost 0 bases and the J segment 2 bases; nucleotides outside the gene matches: 4. Germline CDR1 reads SGDLS; CDR2 reads YYNGEE. The CDR3 has 16 amino acids. Worth noting for this clone: Antigen unknown.

The chain recombines TRBV9 with TRBJ2-3; TRBD2 matches 9 bases. The clonotype originates from a young man in good health and CMV-seropositive. Sequenced material: PBMCs. CDR3 region: CASSVVASGNTDTQYF. In DNA form, the CDR3 reads TGTGCCAGCAGCGTAGTGGCTAGCGGGAACACAGATACGCAGTATTTT.